The entry below gives a single TCR beta chain sequence along with its context. Living in about two dozen US areas, the participants were between roughly 18 and 89 years of age. Either two negative PCRs, clearance, or symptom resolution qualified Cohort 3 donors as recovered. This sample is part of a study of blood T cell repertoires in COVID-19. Source study methods: Quantification of nucleated cells was approximated via reference gene primer amplification. Measured with immunoSEQ multiplex PCR; TCRdb has only the in-frame clones, and not every one. V, J and clone size were drawn from that table, and D and trimming were deduced from the DNA. Of 100,000 to 150,000 clones listed, roughly 90% are singletons. Per the germline V gene, CDR1 is MNHEY and CDR2 is SVGAGI. The CDR3 totals 14 residues. With 1 base removed from V and 2 bases from J, the gap between germline ends came to 6 bases.

This sequence was found in a woman aged 45-65 years who had recovered from COVID-19. The sample taken for sequencing was PBMCs or T cells enriched from blood (not recorded which). The chain combines TRBV6-5 with TRBJ1-3; D not resolved. DNA for the CDR3: TGTGCCAGCAGTTACTACAGCACTGGAAACACCATATATTTT. This sequence encodes CASSYYSTGNTIYF.